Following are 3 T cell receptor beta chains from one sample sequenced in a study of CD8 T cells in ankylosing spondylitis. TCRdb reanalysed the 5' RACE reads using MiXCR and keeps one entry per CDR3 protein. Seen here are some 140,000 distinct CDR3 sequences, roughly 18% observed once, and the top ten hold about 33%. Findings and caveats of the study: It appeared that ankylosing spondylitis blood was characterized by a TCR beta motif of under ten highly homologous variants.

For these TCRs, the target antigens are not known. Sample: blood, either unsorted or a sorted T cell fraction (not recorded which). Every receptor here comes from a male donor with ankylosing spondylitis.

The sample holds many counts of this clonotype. CDR3 residues: CATSMVRGITEAFF. The CDR3 DNA sequence: TGTGCCACCAGCATGGTAAGAGGGATCACTGAAGCTTTCTTT. The J gene is TRBJ1-1, the V gene TRBV15; no reliable D call. CDR1 and CDR2 from the germline V gene are LNHNV and YYDKDF (reference sequence). CDR3 length equals 14 residues. The germline V and J ends were trimmed by 4 bases and 4 bases, with 13 bases remaining between them. Full variable domain (remainder filled in from reference TRBV15 and TRBJ1-1): DAMVIQNPRYQVTQFGKPVTLSCSQTLNHNVMYWYQQKSSQAPKLLFHYYDKDFNNEADTPDNFQSRRPNTSFCFLDIRSPGLGDTAMYLCATSMVRGITEAFFGQGTRLTVV.

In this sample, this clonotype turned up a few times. CDR3 nucleotide sequence: TGTGCCAGCAGTTTTGTCGGGGGCCACGAGCAGTACTTC. Translation: CASSFVGGHEQYF. J is TRBJ2-7 and V is TRBV28; possibly TRBD1 or TRBD2 for D (6 bases each). Germline V gene data show CDR1 as MDHEN and CDR2 as SYDVKM. Trimming took 3 bases from V and 5 from J, leaving 11 bases between them. The CDR3 runs to 13 residues.

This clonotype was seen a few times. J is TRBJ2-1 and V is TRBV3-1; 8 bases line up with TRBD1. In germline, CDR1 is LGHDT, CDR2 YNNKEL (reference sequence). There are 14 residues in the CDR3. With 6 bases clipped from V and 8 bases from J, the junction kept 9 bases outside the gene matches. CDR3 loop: CASRGADRGYEQFF. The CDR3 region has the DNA TGTGCCAGCAGAGGAGCTGACAGGGGCTATGAGCAGTTCTTC.